The 2 T cell receptor beta chains presented below share a single source sample, sequenced in a study of CD8 T cells in Susac syndrome. Reverse transcription of roughly 0.45 to 1 ug RNA was carried out with random hexamers. One entry per CDR3 protein results from TCRdb running MiXCR on the immunoSEQ multiplex PCR reads. The table includes under 200,000 distinct CDR3 sequences, 90% to 95% detected once. The sample consisted of CD4+ T cells from PBMCs. The source of these receptors is a human donor in good health.

This sequence joins TRBV29-1 and TRBJ2-3, with D possibly TRBD1 on 6 matching bases. CDR1 and CDR2 from the germline V gene are SQVTM and ANQGSEA. The CDR3 loop spans 15 amino acids. Trimming cost V 8 bases and J 0 bases, with 18 bases left between them. CDR3 coding DNA: TGCAGCCTCAGTGGGACACCAACTAGCACAGATACGCAGTATTTT. Its protein is CSLSGTPTSTDTQYF.

This clonotype was found once. This chain connects TRBV7-2 to TRBJ1-4; 9 bases match TRBD1. The V gene end was trimmed by 5 bases and the J gene end by 6 bases; junction bases not matched to a gene: 7. The CDR3 spans 15 residues. Germline assignment: CDR1 SGHTA and CDR2 FQGNSA. The CDR3: CASSRGTGKDEKLFF. DNA of the CDR3: TGTGCCAGCAGCCGAGGGACAGGGAAAGATGAAAAACTGTTTTTT.